What follows describes a single TCR beta chain. Its antigen is not known. This sample stems from a study of T cell repertoires in cytomegalovirus infection. The overall study: CMV infection plus the matching HLA type was flagged by public TCR beta signatures. Study results and limitations: Cumulative frequency (of public TCR beta family members) identified carriers of CMV plus the relevant HLA. There were HLA-C-restricted CMV-specific TCR beta clonotypes dominating the ex vivo response.

Trimming stripped 5 bases from V and 10 bases from J, with 21 bases between. CDR1 SGHAT and CDR2 FQNNGV come from the germline V gene. The CDR3 length is 15 residues. Each CDR3 protein is one row after TCRdb ran MiXCR on the reads. The sample lists some 500,000 distinct CDR3 sequences; about 40% were seen once. The sequence was collected from a human donor in good health (CMV status not recorded). Some clones in this sample may be carry-over from other donors' samples. The chain combines TRBV11-2 with TRBJ2-1; tentatively, D is TRBD1 or TRBD2 (6 bases each). The specimen was cultured PBMCs, collected from culture after CMV antigen stimulation. CDR3 amino acids: CASSHLRGGKHEQFF. CDR3 bases: TGTGCCAGCAGCCACCTCAGGGGAGGAAAACACGAGCAGTTCTTC.